This T cell receptor (beta chain) was sequenced for a study of CD8+ T cells in alopecia areata. Study-wide points: Greater clonality was observed in lesional scalp samples, especially alopecia totalis/universalis, versus normal scalp.

CDR3 length: 15 residues. Trimming removed 3 bases from V and 9 bases from J; junction bases left unmatched: 10. Germline V gene data show CDR1 as LNHDA and CDR2 as SQIVND (reference sequence). After isolation, RNA underwent reverse transcription to generate cDNA as the sequencing template. Using immunoSEQ multiplex PCR, the repertoire was profiled, and TCRdb retains in-frame clones only, with some absent. The sample has 150,000 to 200,000 clones, approximately 59% seen once. As part of sample collection, lesional scalp punch biopsies and peripheral blood were taken from alopecia areata patients. This clone has only a few counts. Its antigen is currently unknown.

The V gene is TRBV19, the J gene TRBJ2-1; TRBD1 matches at 8 bases. This clonotype was obtained from a human donor with alopecia areata. Specimen: CD4+ T cells sorted from blood, collected at week 0. CDR3 bases: TGTGCCAGTAGTATGCGGACAGGGATTGGTATTGAGCAGTTCTTC. It specifies CASSMRTGIGIEQFF.